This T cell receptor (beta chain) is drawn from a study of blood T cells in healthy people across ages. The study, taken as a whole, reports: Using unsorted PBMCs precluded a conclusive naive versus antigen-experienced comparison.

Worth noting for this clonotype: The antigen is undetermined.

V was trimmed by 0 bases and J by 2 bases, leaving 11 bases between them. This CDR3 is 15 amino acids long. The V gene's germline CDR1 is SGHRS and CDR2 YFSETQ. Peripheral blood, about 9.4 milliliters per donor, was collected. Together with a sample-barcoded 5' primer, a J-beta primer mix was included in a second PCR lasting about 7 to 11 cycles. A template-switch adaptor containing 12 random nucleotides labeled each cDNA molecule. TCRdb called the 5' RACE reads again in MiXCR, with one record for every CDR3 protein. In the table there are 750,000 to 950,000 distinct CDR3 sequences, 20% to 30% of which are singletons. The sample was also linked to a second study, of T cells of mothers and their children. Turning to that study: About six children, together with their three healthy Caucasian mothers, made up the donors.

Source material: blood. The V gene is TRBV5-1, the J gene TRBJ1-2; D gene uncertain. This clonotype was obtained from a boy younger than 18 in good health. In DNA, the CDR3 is TGCGCCAGCAGCTTGGAACCGGCTACAAACTATGGCTACACCTTC. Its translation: CASSLEPATNYGYTF. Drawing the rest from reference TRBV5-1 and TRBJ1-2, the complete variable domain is KAGVTQTPRYLIKTRGQQVTLSCSPISGHRSVSWYQQTPGQGLQFLFEYFSETQRNKGNFPGRFSGRQFSNSRSEMNVSTLELGDSALYLCASSLEPATNYGYTFGSGTRLTVV.